Following are 28 T cell receptor beta chains from one sample sequenced in a study of beta chain features in type 1 diabetes. Findings of the study overall: When Type 1 diabetes patients were examined, their TCRB CDR3s proved moderately but significantly shorter in all four CD4+ subsets.

Every bit of the isolated RNA underwent reverse transcription, so sequencing read expressed TCRB transcripts. This table comes from immunoSEQ multiplex PCR, and its TCRdb copy is limited to in-frame clones, with some not included. The table has roughly 220,000 clones, 16% seen once. Antigens of these TCRs are unknown. The sequenced sample consisted of naive CD4+ T cells from blood. The receptors stem from a man aged 25-45 years with type 1 diabetes.

This clone was detected only a few times. The chain links TRBV10-2 to TRBJ2-1, with 16 bases fitting TRBD2. V shed 6 bases, J shed 7 bases, and the junction held 0 bases outside the gene matches. This CDR3 contains 14 residues. CDR1 is WSHSY, CDR2 SAAADI, per germline. The DNA of the CDR3 is TGCGCCAGCAGGGGACTAGCGGGAGGGAATGAGCAGTTCTTC. The encoded protein is CASRGLAGGNEQFF.

The rearrangement joins TRBV7-3 to TRBJ2-7; TRBD1 aligns across 7 bases. Germline assignment: CDR1 SGHTA and CDR2 FQGTGA. J lost 1 base, V lost 3 bases, and 3 bases had no gene match. This CDR3 is built from 14 residues. The CDR3 DNA is TGTGCCAGCAGCTTCGACAGGGAGTCCTACGAGCAGTACTTC. Its protein product is CASSFDRESYEQYF.

The rearrangement joins TRBV4-1 to TRBJ2-5; 7 nucleotides match TRBD2. V shed 1 base, J shed 1 base, and the junction held 6 bases outside the gene matches. The CDR3 sequence is 16 residues long. Germline CDR1 MGHRA, CDR2 YSYEKL. The CDR3 region has the DNA TGCGCCAGCAGCCAAGGTTCACTAGCGCTCCAAGAGACCCAGTACTTC. Amino acid sequence: CASSQGSLALQETQYF.

The rearrangement uses TRBV4-1 and TRBJ1-5; D call uncertain. Trimming left V 1 base short and J 0 bases short, with 4 bases between. CDR1 is MGHRA, CDR2 YSYEKL, per germline. The CDR3 is made up of 14 amino acids. The DNA of the CDR3 is TGCGCCAGCAGCCAAGGACATAGCAATCAGCCCCAGCATTTT. Translated: CASSQGHSNQPQHF.

The J gene is TRBJ2-6, the V gene TRBV28; no definite D call. This CDR3 is built from 14 residues. With 4 bases removed from V and 0 bases from J, the gap between germline ends came to 4 bases. Germline lookup yields CDR1 MDHEN and CDR2 SYDVKM. The CDR3 is CASSSSSGANVLTF. For the CDR3, the DNA is TGTGCCAGCAGTTCGTCCTCTGGGGCCAACGTCCTGACTTTC. Using reference TRBV28 and TRBJ2-6 for the parts outside the CDR3, the full variable domain is DVKVTQSSRYLVKRTGEKVFLECVQDMDHENMFWYRQDPGLGLRLIYFSYDVKMKEKGDIPEGYSVSREKKERFSLILESASTNQTSMYLCASSSSSGANVLTFGAGSRLTVL.

The chain uses TRBV23-1 and TRBJ2-5; TRBD1 matches 7 bases. TRBV23-1 is given ORF status, its function remaining uncertain. Trimming removed 3 bases from V and 5 bases from J; junction bases left unmatched: 18. The CDR3 sequence is 18 residues long. The CDR3 region has the DNA TGCGCCAGCAGTCAGATTTCCATACCGACAGGGTGGGAGGAGACCCAGTACTTC. It translates to CASSQISIPTGWEETQYF.

This clone appeared a few times. In DNA, the CDR3 is TGCGCCAGCAGCCCGACAGGGACTCCCTACAATGAGCAGTTCTTC. Residues: CASSPTGTPYNEQFF. The chain has TRBV4-1 and TRBJ2-1; the D gene is possibly TRBD1 (7 bases). The CDR3 covers 15 residues. V gave up 4 bases and J gave up 2 bases, with 12 bases separating them. Germline CDR1 MGHRA, CDR2 YSYEKL.

The chain links TRBV5-1 to TRBJ2-5; 7 bases fit TRBD1. CDR1 is SGHRS and CDR2 is YFSETQ in the germline V gene. The J segment lost 0 bases and the V segment lost 4 bases, leaving 6 bases of the junction unmatched. The CDR3 totals 15 residues. The CDR3 region has the DNA TGCGCCAGCAGCCTTACCGGACAGGACCAAGAGACCCAGTACTTC. Translated: CASSLTGQDQETQYF.

The chain couples TRBV5-4 to TRBJ2-3; TRBD2 aligns across 9 bases. The V gene end was trimmed by 2 bases and the J gene end by 6 bases; junction bases not matched to a gene: 4. Germline CDR1 SGHNT, CDR2 YYREEE (reference sequence). This CDR3 comprises 14 residues. The DNA of the CDR3 is TGTGCCAGCAGCTTTAGCGGGAGCAGGGATACGCAGTATTTT. This sequence encodes CASSFSGSRDTQYF.

The gene calls are TRBV9 and TRBJ2-1, with 7 bases aligning to TRBD1. Germline assignment: CDR1 SGDLS and CDR2 YYNGEE. CDR3 length: 12 residues. V shed 5 bases, J shed 12 bases, and the junction held 8 bases outside the gene matches. CDR3 in amino acids: CASSLGGGGQFF. For the CDR3, the DNA is TGTGCCAGCAGTTTAGGGGGCGGAGGGCAGTTCTTC.

In this sample, this clone turned up a few times. V usage is TRBV7-8 and J usage is TRBJ2-3; no reliable D call. This CDR3 is 15 amino acids long. In germline, CDR1 is SGHVS, CDR2 FQNEAQ. Trimming left V 3 bases short and J 6 bases short, with 16 bases between. The CDR3 protein is CASSFQRLTSDTQYF. CDR3 nucleotides: TGTGCCAGCAGCTTCCAAAGATTGACGTCGGATACGCAGTATTTT. Supplemented by reference TRBV7-8 and TRBJ2-3, the full variable domain reads GAGVSQSPRYKVAKRGQDVALRCDPISGHVSLFWYQQALGQGPEFLTYFQNEAQLDKSGLPSDRFFAERPEGSVSTLKIQRTQQEDSAVYLCASSFQRLTSDTQYFGPGTRLTVL.

This clone was recorded a few times. The genes are TRBV7-2 and TRBJ2-3; D might be TRBD2 (6 bases). Germline V gene data show CDR1 as SGHTA and CDR2 as FQGNSA. The CDR3 sequence is 12 residues long. The ends were cut back, 9 bases at V and 0 bases at J, with 7 bases in the middle. CDR3 amino acids: CASSGSTDTQYF. As DNA, the CDR3 is TGTGCCAGTAGCGGAAGCACAGATACGCAGTATTTT.

This clone was counted between two and nine times. The J gene is TRBJ2-5, the V gene TRBV7-9; 9 bases align to TRBD2. CDR1 is SEHNR, CDR2 FQNEAQ, per germline (reference sequence). The CDR3 runs 16 residues. Trimming cost V 1 base and J 5 bases; bases outside gene matches: 8. As DNA, the CDR3 is TGTGCCAGCAGCTTAGGAGTAGCGGGAGTGTCTGAGACCCAGTACTTC. This gives the protein CASSLGVAGVSETQYF.

In this sample, this clone turned up a few times. The rearrangement links TRBV7-9 to TRBJ2-7; 7 nucleotides line up with TRBD1. Germline assignment: CDR1 SEHNR and CDR2 FQNEAQ (reference sequence). J gave up 3 bases and V 4 bases, and 9 bases lay outside the gene matches. The CDR3 sequence is 15 residues long. CDR3 DNA sequence: TGTGCCAGCAGCTCACCCGGGACAGACATCTACGAGCAGTACTTC. Protein sequence: CASSSPGTDIYEQYF.

This chain joins TRBV29-1 and TRBJ1-1; no firm D call. CDR1 SQVTM and CDR2 ANQGSEA come from the germline V gene. This CDR3 is built from 14 residues. V was shortened by 6 bases and J by 0 bases, with 14 bases between the two germline ends. CDR3 DNA sequence: TGCAGCGTAAAACGGACGGTCATGAACACTGAAGCTTTCTTT. It translates to CSVKRTVMNTEAFF.

V is TRBV7-9 and J is TRBJ1-4, with D hard to call. CDR1 and CDR2 from the germline V gene are SEHNR and FQNEAQ (reference sequence). This CDR3 is 15 amino acids long. V dropped 3 bases and J dropped 8 bases, with 16 bases sitting between them. CDR3 nucleotides: TGTGCCAGCAGCTTTGGCAGGCCGAGAGGAGAAAAACTGTTTTTT. Translation: CASSFGRPRGEKLFF.

This clone was seen a few times. A junction end diverges from the germline sequence, so it may reflect a read error. The chain has TRBV25-1 and TRBJ2-5, with D perhaps matching TRBD1 or TRBD2 (5 bases each). The CDR3 covers 12 residues. In germline, CDR1 is MGHDK, CDR2 SYGVNS. The CDR3 here is CASSVTGTTQNF. CDR3 nucleotides: TGTGCCAGCAGCGTTACCGGGACCACCCAAAACTTC.

The gene calls are TRBV7-9 and TRBJ1-3; 7 nucleotides align to TRBD1. Per the germline V gene, CDR1 is SEHNR and CDR2 is FQNEAQ (reference sequence). The CDR3 has 13 amino acids. The V gene end was trimmed by 6 bases and the J gene end by 2 bases; junction bases not matched to a gene: 1. The CDR3 bases are TGTGCCAGCAGAACAGGGGCTGGAAACACCATATATTTT. Residues: CASRTGAGNTIYF.

This clone has a handful of counts. The chain carries TRBV2 and TRBJ2-2; maybe TRBD1 (7 bases). CDR1 and CDR2 from the germline V gene are SNHLY and FYNNEI. The V gene lost 7 bases and the J gene lost 6 bases, with 15 bases spanning the gap. CDR3 size: 14 residues. The CDR3 region has the DNA TGTGCCAGCAAGGGGCAGGGGGACTCCGGGGAGCTGTTTTTT. It codes for CASKGQGDSGELFF.

This clone was counted only a few times. The chain couples TRBV7-2 to TRBJ2-7, with TRBD2 as a possible D gene (5 bases). Germline V gives CDR1 SGHTA, CDR2 FQGNSA. The CDR3 is 14 amino acids. Trimming pared 6 bases from V and 4 bases from J, leaving 16 bases between. DNA for the CDR3: TGTGCCAGCAGATATCCGGGAAATAGTTACGAGCAGTACTTC. This translates into CASRYPGNSYEQYF.

This sequence joins TRBV5-1 and TRBJ2-1, with 7 nucleotides matching TRBD2. Germline V gives CDR1 SGHRS, CDR2 YFSETQ. The CDR3 spans 14 residues. The junction had 5 bases not matched to a gene; V was cut back by 2 bases and J by 6 bases. The CDR3 loop reads CASSFLAEINEQFF. DNA of the CDR3: TGCGCCAGCAGCTTCCTAGCGGAAATCAATGAGCAGTTCTTC.

This chain links TRBV29-1 with TRBJ2-3, with 7 bases identical to TRBD2. Trimming cost V 6 bases and J 3 bases; bases outside gene matches: 9. This CDR3 contains 14 residues. Germline CDR1 and CDR2: SQVTM and ANQGSEA. The DNA of the CDR3 is TGCAGCGTGGGGGTCGGGAGGTTGACAGATACGCAGTATTTT. This gives the protein CSVGVGRLTDTQYF.

V usage is TRBV7-8 and J usage is TRBJ2-3; 14 nucleotides match TRBD2. CDR1 and CDR2 from the germline V gene are SGHVS and FQNEAQ. The CDR3 runs to 19 residues. V shed 1 base and J 2 bases; nucleotides not matched to a gene: 8. The CDR3 sequence is CASSLEGLAGASSTDTQYF. The CDR3 coding sequence is TGTGCCAGCAGCTTAGAGGGACTAGCGGGAGCCTCATCCACAGATACGCAGTATTTT.

This clone occurred a few times. V usage is TRBV4-1 and J usage is TRBJ2-5; TRBD2 agrees at 8 bases. Germline V gene lookup returns CDR1 MGHRA and CDR2 YSYEKL. The CDR3 is 15 residues long. The V and J ends lost 7 bases and 4 bases, in that order; junction bases with no gene match: 11. The CDR3 loop reads CASTPRGLAGETQYF. CDR3 coding DNA: TGCGCCAGCACCCCAAGAGGTCTAGCGGGAGAGACCCAGTACTTC.

The chain uses TRBV28 and TRBJ2-7, with D tentatively TRBD1 or TRBD2 (6 bases each). The germline V gene has CDR1 MDHEN and CDR2 SYDVKM. The CDR3 runs to 14 residues. Deletions cut 11 bases from V and 7 bases from J, with 24 bases between. CDR3 DNA sequence: TGTGCCTCTGCTTGGGGGGCAGGGACGAGTGAGCAGTACTTC. Protein sequence: CASAWGAGTSEQYF.

This clone was seen more than once but under ten times. The chain carries TRBV4-2 and TRBJ2-1; weak D call: TRBD1 (6 bases). Germline loops: CDR1 LGHNA, CDR2 YNFKEQ. The CDR3 covers 14 residues. V gave up 0 bases and J gave up 10 bases, with 13 bases separating them. The CDR3 DNA is TGTGCCAGCAGCCAAGAATTCAGGGGAGACGAGCAGTTCTTC. Its translation is CASSQEFRGDEQFF.

This clone was found a few times. The chain has TRBV18 and TRBJ1-5; possible D gene TRBD1, 6 bases. There are 14 residues in the CDR3. Trimming shortened V by 6 bases and J by 5 bases, and 14 bases separated the two germline ends. Germline values: CDR1 KGHSH, CDR2 LQKENI. CDR3 DNA: TGTGCCAGCTCGCTCCGGGACACTTATCAGCCCCAGCATTTT. It yields the protein CASSLRDTYQPQHF. Full variable domain (outside the CDR3, taken from reference TRBV18 and TRBJ1-5): NAGVMQNPRHLVRRRGQEARLRCSPMKGHSHVYWYRQLPEEGLKFMVYLQKENIIDESGMPKERFSAEFPKEGPSILRIQQVVRGDSAAYFCASSLRDTYQPQHFGDGTRLSIL.

This sequence joins TRBV2 and TRBJ2-3; D tentatively reads TRBD1 or TRBD2 (6 bases each). V lost 8 bases, J lost 1 base, and 16 bases lay in between. CDR3 length equals 15 residues. Per germline, CDR1 SNHLY and CDR2 FYNNEI. The CDR3 here is CASQGPQRGTDTQYF. The CDR3 nucleotides are TGTGCCAGCCAGGGGCCCCAGCGGGGCACAGATACGCAGTATTTT.